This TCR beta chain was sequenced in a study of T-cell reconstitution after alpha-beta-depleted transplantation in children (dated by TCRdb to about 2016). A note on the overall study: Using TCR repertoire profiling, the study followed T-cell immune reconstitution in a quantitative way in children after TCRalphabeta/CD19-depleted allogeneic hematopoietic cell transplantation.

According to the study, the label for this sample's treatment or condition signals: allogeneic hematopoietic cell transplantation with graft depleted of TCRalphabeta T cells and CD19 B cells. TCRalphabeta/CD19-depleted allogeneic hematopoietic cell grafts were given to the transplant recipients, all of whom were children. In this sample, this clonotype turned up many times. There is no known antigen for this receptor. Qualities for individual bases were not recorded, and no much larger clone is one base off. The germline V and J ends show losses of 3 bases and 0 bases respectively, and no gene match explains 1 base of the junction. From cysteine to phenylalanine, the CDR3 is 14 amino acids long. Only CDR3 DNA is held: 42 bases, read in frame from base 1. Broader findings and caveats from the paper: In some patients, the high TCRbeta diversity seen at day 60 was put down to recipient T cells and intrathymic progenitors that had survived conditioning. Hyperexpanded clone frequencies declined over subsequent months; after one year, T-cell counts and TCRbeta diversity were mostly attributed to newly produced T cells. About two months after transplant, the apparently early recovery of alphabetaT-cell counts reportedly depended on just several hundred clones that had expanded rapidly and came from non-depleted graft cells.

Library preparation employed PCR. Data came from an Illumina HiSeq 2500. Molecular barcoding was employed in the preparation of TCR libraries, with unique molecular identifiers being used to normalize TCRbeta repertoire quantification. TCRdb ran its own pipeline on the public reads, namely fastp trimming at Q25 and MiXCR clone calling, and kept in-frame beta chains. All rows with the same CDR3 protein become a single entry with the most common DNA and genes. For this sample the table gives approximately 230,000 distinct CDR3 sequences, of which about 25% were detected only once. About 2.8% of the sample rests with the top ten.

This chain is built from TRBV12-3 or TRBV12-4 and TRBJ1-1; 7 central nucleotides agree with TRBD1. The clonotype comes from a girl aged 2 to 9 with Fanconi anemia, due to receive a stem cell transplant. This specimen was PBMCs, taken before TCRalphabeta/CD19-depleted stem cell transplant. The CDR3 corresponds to CASSLTGLNTEAFF. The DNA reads TGTGCCAGCAGTTTGACAGGGTTGAACACTGAAGCTTTCTTT.